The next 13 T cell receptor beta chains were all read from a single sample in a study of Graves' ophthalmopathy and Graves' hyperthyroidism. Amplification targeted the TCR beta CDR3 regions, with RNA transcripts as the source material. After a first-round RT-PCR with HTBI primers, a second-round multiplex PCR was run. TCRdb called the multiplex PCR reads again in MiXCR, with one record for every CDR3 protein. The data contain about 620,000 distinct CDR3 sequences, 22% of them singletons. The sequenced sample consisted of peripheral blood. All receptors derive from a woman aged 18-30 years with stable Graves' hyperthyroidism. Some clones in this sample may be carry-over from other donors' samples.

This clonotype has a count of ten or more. The CDR3 loop reads CASSLPGTINTEAFF. The CDR3 DNA is TGTGCCAGCAGCCTCCCCGGGACAATAAACACTGAAGCTTTCTTT. This chain uses TRBV11-1 with TRBJ1-1; weak D call: TRBD1 (6 bases). CDR1 and CDR2 from the germline V gene are SGHAT and FQDESV (reference sequence). The germline V and J ends were trimmed by 5 bases and 2 bases, with 15 bases remaining between them. This CDR3 contains 15 residues. Based on the CDR3 plus reference TRBV11-1 and TRBJ1-1, the full variable domain is EAEVAQSPRYKITEKSQAVAFWCDPISGHATLYWYRQILGQGPELLVQFQDESVVDDSQLPKDRFSAERLKGVDSTLKIQPAELGDSAMYLCASSLPGTINTEAFFGQGTRLTVV.

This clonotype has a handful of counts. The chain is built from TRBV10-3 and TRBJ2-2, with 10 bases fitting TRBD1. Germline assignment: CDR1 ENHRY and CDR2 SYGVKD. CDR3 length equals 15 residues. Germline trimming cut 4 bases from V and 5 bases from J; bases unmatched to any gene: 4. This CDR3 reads CAISGRQGATGELFF. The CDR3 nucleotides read TGTGCCATCAGTGGAAGACAGGGGGCTACCGGGGAGCTGTTTTTT.

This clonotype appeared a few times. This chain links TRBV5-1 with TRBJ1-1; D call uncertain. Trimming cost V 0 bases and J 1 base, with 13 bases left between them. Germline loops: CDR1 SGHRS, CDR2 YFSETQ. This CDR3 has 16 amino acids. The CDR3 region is CASSLGGGMKNTEAFF. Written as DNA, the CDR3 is TGCGCCAGCAGCTTGGGAGGAGGGATGAAGAACACTGAAGCTTTCTTT.

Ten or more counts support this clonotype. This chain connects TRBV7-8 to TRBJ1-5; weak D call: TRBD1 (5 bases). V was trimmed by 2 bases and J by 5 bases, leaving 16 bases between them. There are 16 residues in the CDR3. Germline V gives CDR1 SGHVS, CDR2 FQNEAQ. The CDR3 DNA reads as TGTGCCAGCAGCTTATCGGAGCCAGGGTACTATCAGCCCCAGCATTTT. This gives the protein CASSLSEPGYYQPQHF.

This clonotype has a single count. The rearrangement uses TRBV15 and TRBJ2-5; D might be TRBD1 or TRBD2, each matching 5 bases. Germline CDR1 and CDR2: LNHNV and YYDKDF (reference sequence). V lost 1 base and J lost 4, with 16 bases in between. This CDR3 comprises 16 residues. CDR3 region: CATSRGEESGGETQYF. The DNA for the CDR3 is TGTGCCACCAGCAGAGGTGAAGAGAGTGGGGGAGAGACCCAGTACTTC. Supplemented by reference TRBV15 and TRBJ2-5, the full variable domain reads DAMVIQNPRYQVTQFGKPVTLSCSQTLNHNVMYWYQQKSSQAPKLLFHYYDKDFNNEADTPDNFQSRRPNTSFCFLDIRSPGLGDTAMYLCATSRGEESGGETQYFGPGTRLLVL.

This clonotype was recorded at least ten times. The CDR3 DNA reads as TGCAGCGTTGGACAGGGTCTGAACTATGGCTACACCTTC. Translated, it gives CSVGQGLNYGYTF. This chain uses TRBV29-1 with TRBJ1-2; 7 bases align to TRBD1. Germline CDR1 and CDR2: SQVTM and ANQGSEA. V trimming: 4 bases; J trimming: 2 bases; junction bases outside the gene matches: 4. This CDR3 spans 13 amino acids.

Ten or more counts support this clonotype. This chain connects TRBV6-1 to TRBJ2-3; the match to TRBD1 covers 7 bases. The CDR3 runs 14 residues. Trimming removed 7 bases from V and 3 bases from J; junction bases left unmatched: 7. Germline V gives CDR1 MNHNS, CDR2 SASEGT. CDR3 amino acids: CASTQGSGTDTQYF. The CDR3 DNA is TGTGCCAGCACACAGGGGTCGGGGACAGATACGCAGTATTTT.

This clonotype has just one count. CDR3 residues: CASSQFGQGSYEQYF. In nucleotides, the CDR3 is TGTGCCAGCAGCCAATTCGGACAGGGATCCTACGAGCAGTACTTC. The chain links TRBV14 to TRBJ2-7; 8 positions agree with TRBD1. The junction had 4 bases not matched to a gene; V was cut back by 2 bases and J by 1 base. The germline gives CDR1 SGHDN, CDR2 FVKESK. The CDR3 spans 15 residues.

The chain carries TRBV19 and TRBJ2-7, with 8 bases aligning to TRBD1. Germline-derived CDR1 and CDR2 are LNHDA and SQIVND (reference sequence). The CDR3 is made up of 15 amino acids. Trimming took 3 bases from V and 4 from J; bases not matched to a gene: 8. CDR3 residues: CASSIGTGTAYEQYF. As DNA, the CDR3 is TGTGCCAGTAGTATCGGGACAGGCACGGCATACGAGCAGTACTTC.

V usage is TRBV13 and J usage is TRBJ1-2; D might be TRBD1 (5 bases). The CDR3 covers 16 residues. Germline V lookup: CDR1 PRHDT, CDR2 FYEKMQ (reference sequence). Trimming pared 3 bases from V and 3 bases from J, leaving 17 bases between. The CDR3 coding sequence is TGTGCCAGCAGCTTCGGGACGAGAGGTCCCCACTATGGCTACACCTTC. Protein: CASSFGTRGPHYGYTF.

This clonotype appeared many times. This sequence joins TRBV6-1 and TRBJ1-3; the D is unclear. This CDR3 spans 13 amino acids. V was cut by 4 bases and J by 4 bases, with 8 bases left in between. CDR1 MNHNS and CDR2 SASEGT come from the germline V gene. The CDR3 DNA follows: TGTGCCAGCAGTGGTGCGGGCGGAAACACCATATATTTT. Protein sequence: CASSGAGGNTIYF.

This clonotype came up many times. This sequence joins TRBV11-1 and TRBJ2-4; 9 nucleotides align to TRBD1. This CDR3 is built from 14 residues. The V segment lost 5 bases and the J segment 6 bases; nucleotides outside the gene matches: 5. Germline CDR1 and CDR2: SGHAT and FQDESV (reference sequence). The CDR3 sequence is CASSQDRGGNIQYF. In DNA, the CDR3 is TGTGCCAGCAGCCAAGACAGGGGGGGAAACATTCAGTACTTC.

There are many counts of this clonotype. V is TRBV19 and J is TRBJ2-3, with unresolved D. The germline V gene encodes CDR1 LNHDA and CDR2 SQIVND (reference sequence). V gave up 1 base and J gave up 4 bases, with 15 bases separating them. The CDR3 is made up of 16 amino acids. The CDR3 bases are TGTGCCAGTAGTATAGGCAATCCCGGGCTTGCAGATACGCAGTATTTT. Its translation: CASSIGNPGLADTQYF.